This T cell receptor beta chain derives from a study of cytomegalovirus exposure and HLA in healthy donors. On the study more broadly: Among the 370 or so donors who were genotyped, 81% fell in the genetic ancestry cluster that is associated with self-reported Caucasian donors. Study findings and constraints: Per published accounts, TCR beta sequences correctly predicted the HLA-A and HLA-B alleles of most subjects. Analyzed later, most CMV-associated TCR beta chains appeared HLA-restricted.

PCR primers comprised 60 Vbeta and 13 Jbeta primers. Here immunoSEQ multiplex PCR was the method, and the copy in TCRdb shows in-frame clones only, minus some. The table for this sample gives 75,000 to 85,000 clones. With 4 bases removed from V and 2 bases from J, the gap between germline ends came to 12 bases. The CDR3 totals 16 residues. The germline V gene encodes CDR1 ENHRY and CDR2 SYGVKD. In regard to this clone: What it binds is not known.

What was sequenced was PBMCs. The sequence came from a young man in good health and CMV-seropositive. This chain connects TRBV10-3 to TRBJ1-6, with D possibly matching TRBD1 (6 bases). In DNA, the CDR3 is TGTGCCATCAGTGGCACAGGGAACACCTATAATTCACCCCTCCACTTT. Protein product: CAISGTGNTYNSPLHF.